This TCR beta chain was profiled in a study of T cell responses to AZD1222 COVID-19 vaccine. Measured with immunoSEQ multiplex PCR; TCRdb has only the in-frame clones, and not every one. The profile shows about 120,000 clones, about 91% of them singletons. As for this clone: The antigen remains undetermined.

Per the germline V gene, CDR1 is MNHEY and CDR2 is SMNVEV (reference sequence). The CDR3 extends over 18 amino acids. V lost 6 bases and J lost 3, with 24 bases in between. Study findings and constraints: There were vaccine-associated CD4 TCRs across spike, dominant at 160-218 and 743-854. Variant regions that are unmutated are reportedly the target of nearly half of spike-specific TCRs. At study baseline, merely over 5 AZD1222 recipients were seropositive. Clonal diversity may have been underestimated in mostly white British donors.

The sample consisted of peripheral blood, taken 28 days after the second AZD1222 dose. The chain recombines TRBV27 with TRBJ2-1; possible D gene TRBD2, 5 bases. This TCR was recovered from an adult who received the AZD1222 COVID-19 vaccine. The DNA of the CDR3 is TGTGCCAGCAGCACAACTACCGAATTGGCGGGTTACTACAATGAGCAGTTCTTC. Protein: CASSTTTELAGYYNEQFF.